The entry below gives a single T cell receptor (beta chain) sequence along with its context. Antigen unknown. Additional DNA sequences in this sample encode the identical CDR3. Splitting of each subset's genomic DNA was done evenly across several immunoSEQ plates. Authors' processing steps: Filtering was not the same, since immunoSEQ gave junction-only sequences without quality scores. Measured with immunoSEQ multiplex PCR; TCRdb has only the in-frame clones, and not every one. The D gene and trimming were derived from the DNA, and the V and J assignments and clone size from that table. The sample lists over 700,000 clones, around 77% occurring once. The germline V gene has CDR1 SGHRS and CDR2 YFSETQ. CDR3 size: 14 residues. V was shortened by 2 bases and J by 4 bases, with 12 bases between the two germline ends. This sample was taken from a study of shared clonotypes between healthy human individuals. Study information: Those who served as donors were two women and three men between the ages of 18 and 49. Findings and caveats of the study: In general, naive subsets displayed greater estimated richness than memory subsets did.

This chain connects TRBV5-1 to TRBJ1-1; D may be TRBD1 (6 bases). The receptor was derived from a woman aged 30 to 39 in good health. Sequenced input: memory CD4+ T cells sorted from blood. Subset denoted: CD45RA-negative fraction. CDR3 sequence: CASSLGGVGTEAFF. CDR3 nucleotide sequence: TGCGCCAGCAGCTTAGGGGGAGTCGGCACTGAAGCTTTCTTT.